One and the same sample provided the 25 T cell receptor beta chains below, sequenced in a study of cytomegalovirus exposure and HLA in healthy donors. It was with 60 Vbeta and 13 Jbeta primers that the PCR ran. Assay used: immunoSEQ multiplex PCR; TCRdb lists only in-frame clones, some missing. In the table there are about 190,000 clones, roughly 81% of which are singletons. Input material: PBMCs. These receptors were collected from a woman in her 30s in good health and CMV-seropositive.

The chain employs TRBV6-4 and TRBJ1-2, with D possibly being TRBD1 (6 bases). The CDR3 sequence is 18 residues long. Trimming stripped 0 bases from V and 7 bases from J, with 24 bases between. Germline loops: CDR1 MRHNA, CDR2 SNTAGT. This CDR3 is CASSDSTRILRGKGGYTF. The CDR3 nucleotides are TGTGCCAGCAGTGACTCGACACGAATACTAAGGGGGAAGGGTGGCTACACCTTC.

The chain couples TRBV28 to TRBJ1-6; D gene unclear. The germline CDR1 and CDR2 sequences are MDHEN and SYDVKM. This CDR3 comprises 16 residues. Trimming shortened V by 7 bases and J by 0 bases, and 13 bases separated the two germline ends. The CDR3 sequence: CASTLRWSSYNSPLHF. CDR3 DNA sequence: TGTGCCAGCACCCTCCGCTGGAGCTCCTATAATTCACCCCTCCACTTT.

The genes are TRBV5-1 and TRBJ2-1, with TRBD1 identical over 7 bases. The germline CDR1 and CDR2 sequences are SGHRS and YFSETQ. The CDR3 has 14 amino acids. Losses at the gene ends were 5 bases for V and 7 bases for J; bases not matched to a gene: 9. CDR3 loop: CASSREGAKNEQFF. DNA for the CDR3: TGCGCCAGCAGTCGAGAGGGGGCGAAAAATGAGCAGTTCTTC.

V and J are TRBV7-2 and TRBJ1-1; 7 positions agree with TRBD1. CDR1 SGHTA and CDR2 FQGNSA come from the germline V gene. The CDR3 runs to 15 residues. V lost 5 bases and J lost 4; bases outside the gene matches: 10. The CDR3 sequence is CASSQGGASPTEAFF. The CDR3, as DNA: TGTGCCAGCAGCCAGGGGGGCGCGAGCCCCACTGAAGCTTTCTTT.

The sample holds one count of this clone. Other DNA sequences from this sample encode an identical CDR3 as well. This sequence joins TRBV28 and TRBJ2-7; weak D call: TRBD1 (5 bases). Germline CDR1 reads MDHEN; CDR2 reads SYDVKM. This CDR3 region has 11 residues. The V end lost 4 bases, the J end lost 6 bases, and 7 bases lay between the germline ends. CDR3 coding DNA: TGTGCCAGCAGTTCTACAGGCGAGCAGTACTTC. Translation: CASSSTGEQYF.

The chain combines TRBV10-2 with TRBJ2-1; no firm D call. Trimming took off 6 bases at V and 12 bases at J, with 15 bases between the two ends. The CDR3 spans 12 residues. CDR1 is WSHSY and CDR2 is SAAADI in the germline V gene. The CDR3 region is CASSQQALGQFF. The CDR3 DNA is TGCGCCAGCAGCCAGCAGGCCCTGGGGCAGTTCTTC.

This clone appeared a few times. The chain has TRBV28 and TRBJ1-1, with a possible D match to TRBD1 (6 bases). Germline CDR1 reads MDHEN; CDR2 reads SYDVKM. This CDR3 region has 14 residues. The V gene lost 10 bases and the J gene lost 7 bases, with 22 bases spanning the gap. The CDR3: CAKKGDLYLYEAFF. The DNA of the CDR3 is TGTGCCAAAAAGGGGGACCTCTACCTTTATGAAGCTTTCTTT.

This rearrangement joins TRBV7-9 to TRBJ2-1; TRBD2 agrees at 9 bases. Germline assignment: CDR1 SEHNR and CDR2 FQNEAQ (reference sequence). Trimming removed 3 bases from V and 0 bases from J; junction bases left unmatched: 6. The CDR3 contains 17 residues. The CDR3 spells CASSLASGKLSYNEQFF. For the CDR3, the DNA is TGTGCCAGCAGCTTGGCTAGCGGGAAGCTCTCCTACAATGAGCAGTTCTTC.

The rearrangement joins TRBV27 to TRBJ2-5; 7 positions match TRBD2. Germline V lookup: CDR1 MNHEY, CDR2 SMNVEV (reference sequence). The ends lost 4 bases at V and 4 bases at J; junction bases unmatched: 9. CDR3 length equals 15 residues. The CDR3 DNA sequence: TGTGCCAGCAGTTCCCACGCAGGGAGGGGAGAGACCCAGTACTTC. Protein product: CASSSHAGRGETQYF.

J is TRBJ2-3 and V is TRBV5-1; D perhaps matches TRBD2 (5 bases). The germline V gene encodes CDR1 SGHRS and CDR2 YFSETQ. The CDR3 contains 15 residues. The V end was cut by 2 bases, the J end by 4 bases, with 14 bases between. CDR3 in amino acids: CASSLGGRYSDTQYF. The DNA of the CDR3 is TGCGCCAGCAGCTTAGGCGGGCGTTACTCAGATACGCAGTATTTT. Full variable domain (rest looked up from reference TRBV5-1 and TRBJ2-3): KAGVTQTPRYLIKTRGQQVTLSCSPISGHRSVSWYQQTPGQGLQFLFEYFSETQRNKGNFPGRFSGRQFSNSRSEMNVSTLELGDSALYLCASSLGGRYSDTQYFGPGTRLTVL.

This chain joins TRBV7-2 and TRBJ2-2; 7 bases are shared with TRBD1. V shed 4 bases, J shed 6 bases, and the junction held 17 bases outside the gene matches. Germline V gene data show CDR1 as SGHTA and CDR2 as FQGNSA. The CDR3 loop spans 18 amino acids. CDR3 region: CASSSKATGAQFSGELFF. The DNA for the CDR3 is TGTGCCAGCAGCTCCAAGGCCACAGGGGCTCAGTTCTCCGGGGAGCTGTTTTTT. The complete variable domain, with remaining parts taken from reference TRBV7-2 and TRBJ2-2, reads GAGVSQSPSNKVTEKGKDVELRCDPISGHTALYWYRQSLGQGLEFLIYFQGNSAPDKSGLPSDRFSAERTGGSVSTLTIQRTQQEDSAVYLCASSSKATGAQFSGELFFGEGSRLTVL.

The CDR3 reads CASSPRTGYGYTF. DNA for the CDR3: TGTGCCAGCAGCCCTCGGACGGGATATGGCTACACCTTC. J is TRBJ1-2 and V is TRBV7-8; D remains ambiguous. Germline-derived CDR1 and CDR2 are SGHVS and FQNEAQ. Trimming took 5 bases from V and 5 from J, leaving 12 bases between them. The CDR3 contains 13 residues. Full variable domain (remainder filled in from reference TRBV7-8 and TRBJ1-2): GAGVSQSPRYKVAKRGQDVALRCDPISGHVSLFWYQQALGQGPEFLTYFQNEAQLDKSGLPSDRFFAERPEGSVSTLKIQRTQQEDSAVYLCASSPRTGYGYTFGSGTRLTVV.

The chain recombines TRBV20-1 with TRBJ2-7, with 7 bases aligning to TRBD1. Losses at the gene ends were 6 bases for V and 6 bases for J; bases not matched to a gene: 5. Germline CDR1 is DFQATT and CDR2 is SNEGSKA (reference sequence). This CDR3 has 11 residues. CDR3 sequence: CSASSGGEQYF. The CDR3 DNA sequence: TGCAGTGCGTCGTCAGGGGGCGAGCAGTACTTC.

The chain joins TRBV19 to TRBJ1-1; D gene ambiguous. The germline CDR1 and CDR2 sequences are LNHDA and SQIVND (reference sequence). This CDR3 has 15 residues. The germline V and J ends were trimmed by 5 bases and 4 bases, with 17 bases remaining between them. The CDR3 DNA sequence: TGTGCCAGTAGTGCGCGGGAGAGGTTAGTCACTGAAGCTTTCTTT. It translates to CASSARERLVTEAFF.

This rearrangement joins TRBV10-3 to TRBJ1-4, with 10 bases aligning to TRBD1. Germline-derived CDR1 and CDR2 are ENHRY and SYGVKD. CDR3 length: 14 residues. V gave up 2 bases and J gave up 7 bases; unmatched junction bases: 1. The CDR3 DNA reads TGTGCCATCAGTGAGGGGACAGGGGTTGAAAAACTGTTTTTT. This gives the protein CAISEGTGVEKLFF.

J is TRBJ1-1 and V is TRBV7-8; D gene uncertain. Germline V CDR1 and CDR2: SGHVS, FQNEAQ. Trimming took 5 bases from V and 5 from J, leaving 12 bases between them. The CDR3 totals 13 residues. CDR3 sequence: CASSPPSATEAFF. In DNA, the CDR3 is TGTGCCAGCAGCCCCCCAAGCGCAACTGAAGCTTTCTTT. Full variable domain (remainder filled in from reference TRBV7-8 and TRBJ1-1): GAGVSQSPRYKVAKRGQDVALRCDPISGHVSLFWYQQALGQGPEFLTYFQNEAQLDKSGLPSDRFFAERPEGSVSTLKIQRTQQEDSAVYLCASSPPSATEAFFGQGTRLTVV.

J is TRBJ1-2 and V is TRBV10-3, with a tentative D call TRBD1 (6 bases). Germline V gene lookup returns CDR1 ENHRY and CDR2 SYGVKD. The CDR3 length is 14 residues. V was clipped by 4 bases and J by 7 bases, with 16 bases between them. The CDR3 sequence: CAISAPGQQRGYTF. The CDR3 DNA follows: TGTGCCATCAGTGCTCCTGGACAGCAACGTGGCTACACCTTC.

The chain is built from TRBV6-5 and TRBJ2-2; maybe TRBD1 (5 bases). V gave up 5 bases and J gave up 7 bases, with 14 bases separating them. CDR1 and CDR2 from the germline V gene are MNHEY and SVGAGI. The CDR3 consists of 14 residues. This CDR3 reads CASSESLTDGELFF. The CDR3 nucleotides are TGTGCCAGCAGTGAAAGTCTGACAGACGGGGAGCTGTTTTTT.

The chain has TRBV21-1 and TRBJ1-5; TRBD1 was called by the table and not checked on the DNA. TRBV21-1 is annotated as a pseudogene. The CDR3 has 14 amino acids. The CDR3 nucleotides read TGTGCCAGCATCGGGACAGGGGTCAATCAGCCCCAGCATTTT. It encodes CASIGTGVNQPQHF.

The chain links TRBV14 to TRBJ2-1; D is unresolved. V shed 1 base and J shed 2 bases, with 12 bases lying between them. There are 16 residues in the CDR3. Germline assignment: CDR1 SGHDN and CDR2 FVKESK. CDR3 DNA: TGTGCCAGCAGCCAAGCGAACGGGTGGGCCTACAATGAGCAGTTCTTC. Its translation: CASSQANGWAYNEQFF. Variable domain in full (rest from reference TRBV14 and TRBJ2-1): EAGVTQFPSHSVIEKGQTVTLRCDPISGHDNLYWYRRVMGKEIKFLLHFVKESKQDESGMPNNRFLAERTGGTYSTLKVQPAELEDSGVYFCASSQANGWAYNEQFFGPGTRLTVL.

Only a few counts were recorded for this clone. CDR3 DNA sequence: TGTGCCAGCAGTTTAGGGGGGAGGGGTACCGGGGAGCTGTTTTTT. This codes for CASSLGGRGTGELFF. The genes are TRBV27 and TRBJ2-2, with 7 positions matching TRBD2. CDR1 is MNHEY and CDR2 is SMNVEV in the germline V gene (reference sequence). This CDR3 is 15 amino acids long. Trimming cost V 2 bases and J 5 bases; bases outside gene matches: 5.

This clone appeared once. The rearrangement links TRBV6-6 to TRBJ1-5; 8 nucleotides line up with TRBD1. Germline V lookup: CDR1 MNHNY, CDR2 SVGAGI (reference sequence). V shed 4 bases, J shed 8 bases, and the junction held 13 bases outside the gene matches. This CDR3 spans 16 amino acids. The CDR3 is CASSSTGARGHKPQHF. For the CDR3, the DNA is TGTGCCAGCAGTTCGACAGGGGCACGGGGTCATAAGCCCCAGCATTTT.

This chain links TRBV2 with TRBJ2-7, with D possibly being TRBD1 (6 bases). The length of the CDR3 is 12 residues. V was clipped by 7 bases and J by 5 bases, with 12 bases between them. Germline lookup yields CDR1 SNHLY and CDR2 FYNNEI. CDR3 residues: CASTSYRDEQYF. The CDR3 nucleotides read TGTGCCAGCACCTCTTACAGGGACGAGCAGTACTTC.

Written as DNA, the CDR3 is TGCGCCAGCAGCTTGGCGGGAGGGATTGAGACCCAGTACTTC. It codes for CASSLAGGIETQYF. The chain combines TRBV5-1 with TRBJ2-5, with TRBD2 matching 8 bases. After removal of 0 bases from V and 5 bases from J, the junction contained 3 bases not matched to a gene. The CDR3 runs 14 residues. Germline V gene sequence: CDR1 SGHRS, CDR2 YFSETQ.

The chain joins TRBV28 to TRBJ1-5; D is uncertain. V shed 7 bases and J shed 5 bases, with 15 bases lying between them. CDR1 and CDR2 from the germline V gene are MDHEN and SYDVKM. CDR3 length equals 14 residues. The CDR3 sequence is CASTLRTGYQPQHF. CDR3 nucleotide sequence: TGTGCCAGCACCCTCCGCACCGGGTATCAGCCCCAGCATTTT. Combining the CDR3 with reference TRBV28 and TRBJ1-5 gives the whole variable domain DVKVTQSSRYLVKRTGEKVFLECVQDMDHENMFWYRQDPGLGLRLIYFSYDVKMKEKGDIPEGYSVSREKKERFSLILESASTNQTSMYLCASTLRTGYQPQHFGDGTRLSIL.